The 9 T cell receptor beta chains below were found in one sample sequenced in a study of cytomegalovirus exposure and HLA in healthy donors. In the PCR, 60 Vbeta and 13 Jbeta primers were used. Some clones are missing from TCRdb's copy, which holds only in-frame ones; the method was immunoSEQ multiplex PCR. The table shows hundreds of thousands of clones, with under 70% occurring only once. Sequencing was carried out using PBMCs. These receptors all stem from a man in his forties in good health and CMV-seropositive.

This chain links TRBV7-2 with TRBJ1-2; maybe TRBD1 (5 bases). Germline-derived CDR1 and CDR2 are SGHTA and FQGNSA. Trimming removed 5 bases from V and 5 bases from J, with 18 bases in between. The length of the CDR3 is 15 residues. The CDR3 sequence: CASSPERGGGYGYTF. CDR3 nucleotides: TGTGCCAGCAGCCCCGAGCGGGGGGGAGGGTATGGCTACACCTTC.

The chain uses TRBV6-1 and TRBJ2-3; no clear D gene. V was shortened by 8 bases and J by 2 bases, with 11 bases between the two germline ends. This CDR3 region has 13 residues. Germline loops: CDR1 MNHNS, CDR2 SASEGT. CDR3 coding DNA: TGTGCCAGCGAGGAAGATAACACAGATACGCAGTATTTT. It codes for CASEEDNTDTQYF.

The rearrangement links TRBV5-6 to TRBJ2-7; tentative D call: TRBD2 (7 bases). Germline V gene data show CDR1 as SGHDT and CDR2 as YYEEEE. The ends were cut back, 6 bases at V and 9 bases at J, with 19 bases in the middle. CDR3 size: 13 residues. CDR3 protein: CASTSWGGLGQYF. The CDR3 DNA reads TGTGCCAGCACCTCTTGGGGGGGGCTAGGGCAGTACTTC.

The chain combines TRBV9 with TRBJ1-6, with no clear D. The germline V gene has CDR1 SGDLS and CDR2 YYNGEE. The CDR3 length is 14 residues. Trimming pared 0 bases from V and 6 bases from J, leaving 7 bases between. CDR3 sequence reads: CASSVDRANSPLHF. The CDR3 DNA follows: TGTGCCAGCAGCGTAGACCGAGCTAATTCACCCCTCCACTTT.

The chain couples TRBV10-3 to TRBJ2-5, with TRBD1 matching 9 bases. CDR1 and CDR2 (germline): ENHRY, SYGVKD. With 6 bases clipped from V and 9 bases from J, the junction kept 5 bases outside the gene matches. The length of the CDR3 is 12 residues. For the CDR3, the DNA is TGTGCCATCAGGGGACAGGGCATGCCCCAGTACTTC. Protein sequence: CAIRGQGMPQYF.

The rearrangement links TRBV5-1 to TRBJ1-2; 7 bases are shared with TRBD1. Germline V gives CDR1 SGHRS, CDR2 YFSETQ. Trimming took 4 bases from V and 3 from J; bases not matched to a gene: 3. The CDR3 spans 13 residues. CDR3 in DNA: TGCGCCAGCAGCCGCGGGACAGACTATGGCTACACCTTC. Its translation is CASSRGTDYGYTF.

This chain uses TRBV6-5 with TRBJ2-5, with D tentatively TRBD1 (7 bases). This CDR3 is 15 amino acids long. The V gene lost 5 bases and the J gene lost 4 bases, with 17 bases spanning the gap. Germline CDR1 and CDR2: MNHEY and SVGAGI. As DNA, the CDR3 is TGTGCCAGCAGTACCCTAGGGACAGCGGGAGAGACCCAGTACTTC. This translates into CASSTLGTAGETQYF.

The rearrangement joins TRBV21-1 to TRBJ2-3; TRBD2, as called in the table, went unchecked against the DNA. TRBV21-1 is classified as a pseudogene. This CDR3 spans 15 amino acids. The CDR3 loop is CASRPIAGGPDTQYF. The CDR3 DNA follows: TGTGCCAGCAGACCCATAGCGGGGGGGCCTGATACGCAGTATTTT.

The chain links TRBV5-1 to TRBJ1-1, with D maybe TRBD1 (5 bases). The CDR3 totals 14 residues. Germline V CDR1 and CDR2: SGHRS, YFSETQ. V lost 0 bases and J 2 bases, leaving 8 bases between the germline ends. Here the CDR3 reads CASSLGGLNTEAFF. The CDR3 coding sequence is TGCGCCAGCAGCTTGGGGGGACTAAACACTGAAGCTTTCTTT. Filled out from reference TRBV5-1 and TRBJ1-1, the complete variable domain reads KAGVTQTPRYLIKTRGQQVTLSCSPISGHRSVSWYQQTPGQGLQFLFEYFSETQRNKGNFPGRFSGRQFSNSRSEMNVSTLELGDSALYLCASSLGGLNTEAFFGQGTRLTVV.